This TCR beta chain appears in the sequencing data of a study of T cell responses to AZD1222 COVID-19 vaccine. The V gene lost 1 base and the J gene lost 7 bases, with 13 bases spanning the gap. The CDR3 consists of 15 residues. Germline loops: CDR1 SGHVS, CDR2 FNYEAQ. Overall study results and limits: Spike-specific TCR depth and breadth grew after two AZD1222 doses. Nearly half of spike-specific TCRs reportedly go after variant regions that carry no mutations. In a largely white British group with more females than males, clonal diversity was possibly underestimated. The CD4 TCRs associated with vaccination extended across spike and predominated at 160-218 and 743-854.

Method: immunoSEQ multiplex PCR; TCRdb's copy keeps in-frame clones and lacks some. The table includes 150,000 to 180,000 clones, roughly nine tenths detected once. In the case of this clone: Its specificity is not known.

This chain uses TRBV7-6 with TRBJ1-4; D gene ambiguous. The TCR was taken from an adult in good health. The sample was peripheral blood, taken on day 0 of AZD1222 vaccination. The CDR3 is CASSLELQRSEKLFF. As DNA, the CDR3 is TGTGCCAGCAGCTTAGAATTACAGCGAAGTGAAAAACTGTTTTTT.